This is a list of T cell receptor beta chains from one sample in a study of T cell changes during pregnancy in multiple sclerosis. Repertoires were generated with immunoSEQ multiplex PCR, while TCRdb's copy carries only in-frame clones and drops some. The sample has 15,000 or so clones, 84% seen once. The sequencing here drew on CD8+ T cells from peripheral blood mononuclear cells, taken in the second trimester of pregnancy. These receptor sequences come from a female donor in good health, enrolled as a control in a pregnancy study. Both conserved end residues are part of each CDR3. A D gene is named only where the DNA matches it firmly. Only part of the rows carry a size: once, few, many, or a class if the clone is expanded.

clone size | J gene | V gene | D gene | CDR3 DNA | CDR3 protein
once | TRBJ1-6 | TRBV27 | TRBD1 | TGTGCCAGCAGTTCGGGACAGCAAAATTCACCCCTCCACTTT | CASSSGQQNSPLHF
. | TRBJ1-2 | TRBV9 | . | TGTGCCAGCAGCGAGGGGGGGCAGAATGGCTACACCTTC | CASSEGGQNGYTF
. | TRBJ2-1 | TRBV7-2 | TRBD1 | TGTGCCAGCAGCTCCGGACAGGGGGTCTACAATGAGCAGTTCTTC | CASSSGQGVYNEQFF
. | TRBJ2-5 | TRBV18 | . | TGTGCCAGCTCACCGGAGTACCAAGAGACCCAGTACTTC | CASSPEYQETQYF
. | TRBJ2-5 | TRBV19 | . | TGTGCCAGTAGTGTAACAAGGGGATCCCAAGAGACCCAGTACTTC | CASSVTRGSQETQYF
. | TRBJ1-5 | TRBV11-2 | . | TGTGCCAGCAGCTCCCAGGGACAGCCCCAGCATTTT | CASSSQGQPQHF
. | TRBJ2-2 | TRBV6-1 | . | TGTGCCAGCAGTGAATGGGCCCACGACAACACCGGGGAGCTGTTTTTT | CASSEWAHDNTGELFF
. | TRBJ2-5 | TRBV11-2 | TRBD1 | TGTGCCAGCAGAAGGGACAGTCCCCTCTTCATTCGGACCCAGTACTTC | CASRRDSPLFIRTQYF
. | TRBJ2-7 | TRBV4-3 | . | TGCGCCAGCAGCCAAGATTGGCAGCTAAAGTCGGGCGAGCAGTACTTC | CASSQDWQLKSGEQYF
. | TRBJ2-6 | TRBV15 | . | TGTGCCACCGCGGAGCGGCTCTCTGGGGCCAACGTCCTGACTTTC | CATAERLSGANVLTF
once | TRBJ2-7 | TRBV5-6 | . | TGTGCCAGCAGCTTTGGCGGGGAACCCTACGAGCAGTACTTC | CASSFGGEPYEQYF
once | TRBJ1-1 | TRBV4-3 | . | TGCGCCAGCAGCCAAGGGGCCTTTAACACTGAAGCTTTCTTT | CASSQGAFNTEAFF
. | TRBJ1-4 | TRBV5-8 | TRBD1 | TGTGCCAGCAGCTTACAGGGGGCTAATGAAAAACTGTTTTTT | CASSLQGANEKLFF
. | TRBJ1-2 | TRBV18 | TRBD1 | TGTGCCAGCTCCCCCTCGCGCAGGGGGCGCATCTACGGCTACACCTTC | CASSPSRRGRIYGYTF
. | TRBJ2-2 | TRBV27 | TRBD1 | TGTGCCAGCAGTTTACGGGACAGGGGTCCTAGAGGGGAGCTGTTTTTT | CASSLRDRGPRGELFF
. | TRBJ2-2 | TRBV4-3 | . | TGCGCCAGCAGCCAAGTTGCCCGGTCGGTAAACACCGGGGAGCTGTTTTTT | CASSQVARSVNTGELFF
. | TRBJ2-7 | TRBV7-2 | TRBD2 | TGTGCCAGCAGCTTAGGGTCTAGCGGGGGTCCCTACGAGCAGTACTTC | CASSLGSSGGPYEQYF
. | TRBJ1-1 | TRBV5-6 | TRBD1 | TGTGCCAGCTGTGACGGGACAGGGTCTGTAGCTTTCTTT | CASCDGTGSVAFF
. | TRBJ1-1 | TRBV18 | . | TGTGCCAGCTCACCCGGGTCGAACACTGAAGCTTTCTTT | CASSPGSNTEAFF
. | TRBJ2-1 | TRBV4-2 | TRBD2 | TGTGCCAGCAGCCAAGCAACTAGCGGGGGGGCCCCCTACAATGAGCAGTTCTTC | CASSQATSGGAPYNEQFF
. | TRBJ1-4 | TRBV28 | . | TGTGCCAGCAGTCATCCCGACTCCCCTAATGAAAAACTGTTTTTT | CASSHPDSPNEKLFF
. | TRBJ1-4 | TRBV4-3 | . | TGCGCCAGCAGCCAAGATGCGACAATAACTAATGAAAAACTGTTTTTT | CASSQDATITNEKLFF
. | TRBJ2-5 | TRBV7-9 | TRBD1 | TGTGCCAGCACCCTTTCATGGGGACAGGGAGAGACCCAGTACTTC | CASTLSWGQGETQYF
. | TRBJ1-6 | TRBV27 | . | TGTGCCAGCAGTCCAGACAGTGATCATAATTCACCCCTCCACTTT | CASSPDSDHNSPLHF
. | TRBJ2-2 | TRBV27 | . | TGTGCCAGCAGTTTAGTGGCCGGGGAGCCGTTTTTT | CASSLVAGEPFF
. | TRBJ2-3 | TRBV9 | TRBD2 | TGTGCCAGCAGCGATAGCGGGGGGGCCCGCACAGATACGCAGTATTTT | CASSDSGGARTDTQYF
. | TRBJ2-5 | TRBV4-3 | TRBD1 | TGCGCCAGCAGCCAACGACAGGGGATTCGAGAGACCCAGTACTTC | CASSQRQGIRETQYF
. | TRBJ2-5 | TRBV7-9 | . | TGTGCCAGCAGCTTAGCGGGGGCTTGGGAGACCCAGTACTTC | CASSLAGAWETQYF
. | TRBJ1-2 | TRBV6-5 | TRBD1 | TGTGCCAGCAGTTACTGGGGGGACAGGGAGTATGGCTACACCTTC | CASSYWGDREYGYTF
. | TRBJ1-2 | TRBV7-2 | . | TGTGCCAGCAGCCCCTTAAACTATGGCTACACCTTC | CASSPLNYGYTF
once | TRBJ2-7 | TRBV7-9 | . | TGTGCCAGCAGCTTAAGCGGTTACGAGCAGTACTTC | CASSLSGYEQYF
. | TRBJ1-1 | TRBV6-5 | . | TGTGCCAGCAGTTACTCGAGAGAAGCTTTCTTT | CASSYSREAFF
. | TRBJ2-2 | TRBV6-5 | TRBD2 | TGTGCCAGCAGTTTCGAGCGGGGGAGGAACACCGGGGAGCTGTTTTTT | CASSFERGRNTGELFF
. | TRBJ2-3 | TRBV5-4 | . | TGTGCCAGCAGCTTGCCCACTTCCCCAGATACGCAGTATTTT | CASSLPTSPDTQYF
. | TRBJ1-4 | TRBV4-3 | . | TGCGCCAGCAGCCAAGATCGGGGGGCGGATGAAAAACTGTTTTTT | CASSQDRGADEKLFF
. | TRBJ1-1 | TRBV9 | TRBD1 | TGTGCCAGCAGCGCTTCCGGGACAGGAGAAGCTTTCTTT | CASSASGTGEAFF
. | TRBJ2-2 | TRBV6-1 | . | TGTGCCAGCAGTGACAGGGGAGACACCGGGGAGCTGTTTTTT | CASSDRGDTGELFF
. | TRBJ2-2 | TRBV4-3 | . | TGCGCCAGCAGCCAAGAAGCCAGGGTAACCGGGGAGCTGTTTTTT | CASSQEARVTGELFF
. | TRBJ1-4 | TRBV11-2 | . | TGTGCCAGCAGCTTAGATCCAGGGAATGAAGCAACTAATGAAAAACTGTTTTTT | CASSLDPGNEATNEKLFF
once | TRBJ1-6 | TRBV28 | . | TGTGCCAGCAGGCTTCTTTTGAGCTCCTATAATTCACCCCTCCACTTT | CASRLLLSSYNSPLHF
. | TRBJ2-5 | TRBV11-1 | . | TGTGCCAGCAGCTTAAGTGGAGGCAACCAAGAGACCCAGTACTTC | CASSLSGGNQETQYF
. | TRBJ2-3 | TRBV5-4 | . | TGTGCCAGCAGCCGGAACAAGGAGACGCAGTATTTT | CASSRNKETQYF
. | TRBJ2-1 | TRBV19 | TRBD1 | TGTGCCACCCCAAAGGGGGCAGGGGAAGCCAATGAGCAGTTCTTC | CATPKGAGEANEQFF
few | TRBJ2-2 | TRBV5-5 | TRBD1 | TGTGCCAGCATCGTGACAGGGCGGGGGGAGCTGTTTTTT | CASIVTGRGELFF
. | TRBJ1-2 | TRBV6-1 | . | TGTGCCAGCCCACCCAGGGGCGATGGCTACACCTTC | CASPPRGDGYTF
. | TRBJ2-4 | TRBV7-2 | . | TGTGCCAGCAGCTCTACAGGGCTCAAAAACATTCAGTACTTC | CASSSTGLKNIQYF
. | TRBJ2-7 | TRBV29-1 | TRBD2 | TGCAGCGTCGGGACTAGTCGCTCCTACGAGCAGTACTTC | CSVGTSRSYEQYF
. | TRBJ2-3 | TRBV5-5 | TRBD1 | TGTGCCAGCAGCTGGGGGGGGACAGGGGGAACAGATACGCAGTATTTT | CASSWGGTGGTDTQYF
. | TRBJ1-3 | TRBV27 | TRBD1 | TGTGCCAGCAGCGACAGGGGACCCAGCTCTGGAAACACCATATATTTT | CASSDRGPSSGNTIYF
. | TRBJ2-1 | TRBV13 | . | TGTGCCAGCAGCTTAGGCGAGGGGCTAGCGAGTGAGCAGTTCTTC | CASSLGEGLASEQFF
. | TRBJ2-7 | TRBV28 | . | TGTGCCAGCAGTTTGAAGGCAGGGGGGCCCTACGAGCAGTACTTC | CASSLKAGGPYEQYF
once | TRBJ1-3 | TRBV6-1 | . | TGTGCCAGCAGTGAAAAGGAGGACTCTGGAAACACCATATATTTT | CASSEKEDSGNTIYF
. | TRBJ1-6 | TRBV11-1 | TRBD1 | TGTGCCAGCTCCTTGACAGGGGACTATAATTCACCCCTCCACTTT | CASSLTGDYNSPLHF
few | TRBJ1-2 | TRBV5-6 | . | TGTGCCAGCAGCACCGACGGGGGAGGTAAAGAGAACTATGGCTACACCTTC | CASSTDGGGKENYGYTF
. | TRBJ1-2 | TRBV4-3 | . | TGCGCCAGCAGCCAAGATTCGACAGGTCACTATGGCTACACCTTC | CASSQDSTGHYGYTF
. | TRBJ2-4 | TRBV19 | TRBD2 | TGTGCCAGCCGGCCGGGACTAGCGGGGGGTAAAAACATTCAGTACTTC | CASRPGLAGGKNIQYF
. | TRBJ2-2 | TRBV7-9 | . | TGTGCCAGCAGCTTTCGACAGGATACTAACACCGGGGAGCTGTTTTTT | CASSFRQDTNTGELFF
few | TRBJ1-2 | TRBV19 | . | TGTGCCAGTAGTAGGCCATTACAGGGAACGACTAACTATGGCTACACCTTC | CASSRPLQGTTNYGYTF